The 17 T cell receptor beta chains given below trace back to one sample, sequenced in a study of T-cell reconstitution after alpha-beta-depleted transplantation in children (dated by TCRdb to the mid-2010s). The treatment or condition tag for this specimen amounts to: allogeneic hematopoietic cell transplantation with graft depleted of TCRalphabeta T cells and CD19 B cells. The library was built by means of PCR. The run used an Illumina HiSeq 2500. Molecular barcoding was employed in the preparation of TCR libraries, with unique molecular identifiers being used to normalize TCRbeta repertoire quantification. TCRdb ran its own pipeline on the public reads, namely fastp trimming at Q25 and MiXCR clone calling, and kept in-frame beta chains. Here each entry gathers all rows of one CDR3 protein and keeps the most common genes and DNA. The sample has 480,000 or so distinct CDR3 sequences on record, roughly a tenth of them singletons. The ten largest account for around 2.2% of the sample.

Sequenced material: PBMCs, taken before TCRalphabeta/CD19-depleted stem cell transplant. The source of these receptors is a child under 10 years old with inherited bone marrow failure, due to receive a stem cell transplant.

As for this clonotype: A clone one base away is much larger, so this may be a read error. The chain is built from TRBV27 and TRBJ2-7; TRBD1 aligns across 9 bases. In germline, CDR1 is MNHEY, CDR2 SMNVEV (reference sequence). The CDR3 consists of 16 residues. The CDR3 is CASSLSKGTGLYEQSF. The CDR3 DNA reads TGTGCCAGCAGTTTATCGAAGGGGACAGGGCTGTACGAGCAGTCCTTC.

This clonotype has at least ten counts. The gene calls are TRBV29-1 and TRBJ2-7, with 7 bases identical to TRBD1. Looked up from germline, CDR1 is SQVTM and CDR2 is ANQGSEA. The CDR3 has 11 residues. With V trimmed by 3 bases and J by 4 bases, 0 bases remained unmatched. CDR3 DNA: TGCAGCGTTGAGACAGGGTACGAGCAGTACTTC. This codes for CSVETGYEQYF.

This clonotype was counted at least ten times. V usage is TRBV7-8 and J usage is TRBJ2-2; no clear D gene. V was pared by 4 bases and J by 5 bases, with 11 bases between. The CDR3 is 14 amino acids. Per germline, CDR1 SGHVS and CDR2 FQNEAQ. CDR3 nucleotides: TGTGCCAGCAGCTACGGTTGGGGAACCGGGGAGCTGTTTTTT. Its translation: CASSYGWGTGELFF.

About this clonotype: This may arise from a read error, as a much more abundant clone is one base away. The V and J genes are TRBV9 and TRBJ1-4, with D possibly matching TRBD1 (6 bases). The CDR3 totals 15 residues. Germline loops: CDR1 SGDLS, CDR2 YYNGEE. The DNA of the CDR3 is TGTGCCAGCAGGGTAGGGGGAGCAACTAATGAAAAACTGTTTTTT. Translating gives CASRVGGATNEKLFF.

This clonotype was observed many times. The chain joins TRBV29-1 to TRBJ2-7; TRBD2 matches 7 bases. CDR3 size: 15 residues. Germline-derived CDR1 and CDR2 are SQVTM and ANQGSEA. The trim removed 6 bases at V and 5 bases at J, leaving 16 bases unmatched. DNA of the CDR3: TGCAGCGTCCGACCCTCGGCGCGGGAGAGGCACGAGCAGTACTTC. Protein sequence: CSVRPSARERHEQYF.

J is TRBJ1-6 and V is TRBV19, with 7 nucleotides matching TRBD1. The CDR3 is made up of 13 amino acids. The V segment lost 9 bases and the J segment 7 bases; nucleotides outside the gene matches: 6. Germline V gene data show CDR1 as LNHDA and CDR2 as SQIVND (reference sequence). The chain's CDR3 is CASQGQENSPLHF. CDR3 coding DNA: TGTGCCAGCCAAGGACAGGAGAATTCACCCCTCCACTTT.

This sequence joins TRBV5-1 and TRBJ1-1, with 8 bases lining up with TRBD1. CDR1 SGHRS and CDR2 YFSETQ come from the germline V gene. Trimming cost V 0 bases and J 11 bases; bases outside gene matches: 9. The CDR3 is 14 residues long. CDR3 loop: CASSLAPGGFMAFF. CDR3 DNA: TGCGCCAGCAGCTTGGCTCCAGGGGGCTTTATGGCTTTCTTT.

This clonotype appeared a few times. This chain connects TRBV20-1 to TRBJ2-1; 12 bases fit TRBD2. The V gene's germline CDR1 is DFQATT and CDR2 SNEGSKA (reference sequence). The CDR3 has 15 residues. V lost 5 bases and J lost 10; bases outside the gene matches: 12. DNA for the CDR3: TGCAGTGCTTCTACACCTAGCGGGAGGGCCGGGGAGCAGTTCTTC. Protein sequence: CSASTPSGRAGEQFF.

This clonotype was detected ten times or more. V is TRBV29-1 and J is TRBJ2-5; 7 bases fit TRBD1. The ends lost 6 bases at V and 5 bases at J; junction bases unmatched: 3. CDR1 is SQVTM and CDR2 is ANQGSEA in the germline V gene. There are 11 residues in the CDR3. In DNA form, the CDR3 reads TGCAGCGTGAACAGGGGTGAGACCCAGTACTTC. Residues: CSVNRGETQYF.

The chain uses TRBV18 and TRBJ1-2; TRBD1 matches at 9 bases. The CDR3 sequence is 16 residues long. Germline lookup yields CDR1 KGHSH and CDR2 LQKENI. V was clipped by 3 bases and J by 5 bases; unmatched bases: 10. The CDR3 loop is CASSPRTGDTPYGYTF. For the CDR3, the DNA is TGTGCCAGCTCACCCAGGACAGGGGACACCCCATATGGCTACACCTTC.

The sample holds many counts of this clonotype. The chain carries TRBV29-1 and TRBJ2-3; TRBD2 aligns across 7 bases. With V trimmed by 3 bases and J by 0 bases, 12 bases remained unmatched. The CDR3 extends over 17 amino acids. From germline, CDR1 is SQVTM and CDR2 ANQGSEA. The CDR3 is CSVEIIETSRSTDTQYF. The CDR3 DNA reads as TGCAGCGTTGAGATTATAGAGACTAGCAGAAGCACAGATACGCAGTATTTT.

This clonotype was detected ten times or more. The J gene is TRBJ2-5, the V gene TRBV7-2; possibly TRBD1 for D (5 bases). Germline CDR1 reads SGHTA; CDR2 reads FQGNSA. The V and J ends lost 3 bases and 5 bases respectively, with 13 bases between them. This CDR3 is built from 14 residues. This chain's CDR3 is CASSFQGAGETQYF. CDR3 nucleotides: TGTGCCAGCAGCTTTCAAGGGGCCGGGGAGACCCAGTACTTC.

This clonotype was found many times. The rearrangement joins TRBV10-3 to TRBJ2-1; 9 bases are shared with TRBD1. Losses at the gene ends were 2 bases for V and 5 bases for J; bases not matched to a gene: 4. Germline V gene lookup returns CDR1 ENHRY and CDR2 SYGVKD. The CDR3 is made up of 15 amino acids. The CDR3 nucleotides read TGTGCCATCAGTGAGAAGGGGACAGGGCACAATGAGCAGTTCTTC. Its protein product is CAISEKGTGHNEQFF.

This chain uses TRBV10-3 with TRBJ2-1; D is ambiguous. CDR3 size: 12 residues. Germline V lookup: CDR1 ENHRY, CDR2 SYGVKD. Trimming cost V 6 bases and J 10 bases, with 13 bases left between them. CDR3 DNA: TGTGCCATCAGAGATGGCGTCACGGAGCAGTTCTTC. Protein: CAIRDGVTEQFF.

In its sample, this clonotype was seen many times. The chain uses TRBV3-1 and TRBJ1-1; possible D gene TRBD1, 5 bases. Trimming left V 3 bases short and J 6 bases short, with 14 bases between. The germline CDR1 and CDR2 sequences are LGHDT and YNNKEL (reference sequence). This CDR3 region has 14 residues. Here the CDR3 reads CASSHLNRFPEAFF. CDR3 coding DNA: TGTGCCAGCAGCCACCTCAACAGGTTCCCTGAAGCTTTCTTT.

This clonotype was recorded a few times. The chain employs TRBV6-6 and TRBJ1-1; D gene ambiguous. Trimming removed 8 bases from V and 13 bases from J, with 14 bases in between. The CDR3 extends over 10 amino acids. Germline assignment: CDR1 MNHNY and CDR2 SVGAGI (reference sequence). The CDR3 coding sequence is TGTGCCAGCGTGCCCCGGGTAGTTTTCTTT. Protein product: CASVPRVVFF.

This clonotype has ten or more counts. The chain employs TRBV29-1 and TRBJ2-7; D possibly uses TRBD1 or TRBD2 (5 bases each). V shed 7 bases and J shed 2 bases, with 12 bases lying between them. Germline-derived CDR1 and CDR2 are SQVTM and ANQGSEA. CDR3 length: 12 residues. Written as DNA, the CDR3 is TGCAGCGCCGGGACGGACGCCTACGAGCAGTACTTC. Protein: CSAGTDAYEQYF.